The next 5 T cell receptor beta chains were all read from a single sample in a study of cytomegalovirus exposure and HLA in healthy donors. It was with 60 Vbeta and 13 Jbeta primers that the PCR ran. Sequenced by immunoSEQ multiplex PCR; TCRdb stores in-frame clones only, minus some. This table has around 150,000 clones, approximately 64% appearing once. The sequenced material came from PBMCs. All receptors come from a woman between 35 and 50 years old in good health and CMV-seronegative.

Comments on this clone: Other nucleotide sequences in the sample specify the same CDR3. V gene TRBV9 combines with J gene TRBJ2-5, with D uncertain. Per germline, CDR1 SGDLS and CDR2 YYNGEE. The V gene lost 0 bases and the J gene lost 5 bases, with 8 bases spanning the gap. The CDR3 runs to 13 residues. Here the CDR3 DNA reads TGTGCCAGCAGCGTAGGAGGTGGGGAGACCCAGTACTTC. The encoded protein is CASSVGGGETQYF.

This chain connects TRBV5-1 to TRBJ1-5; the D gene is possibly TRBD1 (5 bases). Between the trimmed V and J ends, which lost 2 bases and 2 bases, there was a span of 14 bases. The germline gives CDR1 SGHRS, CDR2 YFSETQ. The length of the CDR3 is 16 residues. CDR3 amino acids: CASSLGPGGGNQPQHF. Written as DNA, the CDR3 is TGCGCCAGCAGCTTAGGCCCCGGGGGTGGCAATCAGCCCCAGCATTTT. Complete variable domain (other parts from reference TRBV5-1 and TRBJ1-5): KAGVTQTPRYLIKTRGQQVTLSCSPISGHRSVSWYQQTPGQGLQFLFEYFSETQRNKGNFPGRFSGRQFSNSRSEMNVSTLELGDSALYLCASSLGPGGGNQPQHFGDGTRLSIL.

Remarks on this clone: A read error may account for a junction end that differs from germline. The genes are TRBV27 and TRBJ1-2; D gene ambiguous. CDR1 and CDR2 from the germline V gene are MNHEY and SMNVEV (reference sequence). The CDR3 runs 13 residues. In DNA form, the CDR3 reads TGTGCCAGCAGTTTATCCGGAGACTATGGCCACACCTTC. As protein: CASSLSGDYGHTF.

The chain carries TRBV7-9 and TRBJ1-2, with D uncertain. The germline CDR1 and CDR2 sequences are SEHNR and FQNEAQ (reference sequence). This CDR3 has 16 residues. Trimming removed 2 bases at V and 1 base at J, with 14 bases between. The CDR3 here is CASSLHFIGDNYGYTF. CDR3 nucleotide sequence: TGTGCCAGCAGCTTACATTTCATCGGAGATAACTATGGCTACACCTTC.

The chain couples TRBV29-1 to TRBJ1-2; 8 bases map to TRBD1. CDR1 SQVTM and CDR2 ANQGSEA come from the germline V gene. V shed 1 base, J shed 7 bases, and the junction held 8 bases outside the gene matches. CDR3 length: 14 amino acids. CDR3 sequence: CSVEGGTGGSGYTF. The CDR3 DNA follows: TGCAGCGTTGAAGGTGGGACAGGAGGCTCTGGCTACACCTTC.